Listed here is a single T cell receptor (beta chain). The repertoire was sequenced with immunoSEQ multiplex PCR; TCRdb's copy has only in-frame clones and lacks some. The table shows about 21,000 clones, with around 89% occurring only once. The sample belongs to a study of blood T cell repertoires in COVID-19. The CDR3 extends over 15 amino acids. V was clipped by 1 base and J by 6 bases, with 15 bases between them. Germline V CDR1 and CDR2: LNHDA, SQIVND (reference sequence). This clonotype was sampled from a man between 65 and 80 years old with active COVID-19. The chain uses TRBV19 and TRBJ1-1; D unresolved. What was sequenced was peripheral blood. The CDR3, as DNA: TGTGCCAGTAGTATAGGAGAGGGTATAGGAGCTGAAGCTTTCTTT. Its translation: CASSIGEGIGAEAFF.